Listed below are T cell receptor beta chains from one sample, sequenced in a study of control samples from healthy donors and cancer patients. Profiled with immunoSEQ multiplex PCR; TCRdb holds only in-frame clones, not every one. The table includes roughly 160,000 clones, around 88% detected once. Sequencing used blood. The receptors originated from a woman in her twenties or thirties in good health. Each CDR3 is given with its conserved first and last residue. The order of the fields is D gene, V gene, J gene, clone size, CDR3 DNA, CDR3 protein. D genes are given only for firm matches. Some rows mark clone size as missing; the rest say once, few, many or name a class of expanded clone.

.	TRBV28	TRBJ2-1	.	TGTGCCAGCAGTTTAGCCCCGTTCCCCCGGGAGCAGTTCTTC	CASSLAPFPREQFF
TRBD1	TRBV6-5	TRBJ2-1	once	TGTGCCAGCACAGGGGACAGGGGTGTCAATGAGCAGTTCTTC	CASTGDRGVNEQFF
TRBD1	TRBV28	TRBJ2-7	.	TGTGCCAGCAGTCCAGGCCAGGGACAGGGTCAACCGCGGGTGCGTCGGGTCTTCTCCGAGCAGTACTTC	CASSPGQGQGQPRVRRVFSEQYF
.	TRBV6-4	TRBJ2-2	.	TGTGCCAGCAGTGAGGTGGGCACCGGGGAGCTGTTTTTT	CASSEVGTGELFF
TRBD1	TRBV9	TRBJ2-7	.	TGTGCCAGCAATCCGGGACAGGGCTCCTACGAGCAGTACTTC	CASNPGQGSYEQYF
TRBD1	TRBV28	TRBJ1-2	.	TGTGCCAGCAGCACAGGGGGACGGACCTATGGCTACACCTTC	CASSTGGRTYGYTF
.	TRBV6-5	TRBJ2-5	.	TGTGCCAGCACCAGATCTCTAGCCGGGGAGACCCAGTACTTC	CASTRSLAGETQYF
.	TRBV7-9	TRBJ2-5	.	TGTGCCAGCAGCTTAGCGGGGAGGGAGACCCAGTACTTC	CASSLAGRETQYF
.	TRBV5-1	TRBJ2-3	.	TGCGCCAGCAGCCCGGACGGGAGACCCACAGATACGCAGTATTTT	CASSPDGRPTDTQYF
TRBD1	TRBV3-1/TRBV3-2	TRBJ2-3	.	TGTGCCAGCAGCACCCGGACAGGCTCGGCAGATACGCAGTATTTT	CASSTRTGSADTQYF
.	TRBV6-6	TRBJ1-2	.	TGTGCCAGCAGTTACACGCGGGACACGGGCTACACCTTC	CASSYTRDTGYTF
.	TRBV7-9	TRBJ2-1	.	TGTGCCAGCAGCTTGCGTGAGCAGTTCTTC	CASSLREQFF
TRBD2	TRBV6-4	TRBJ2-3	.	TGTGCCAGCAGTCCGACTAGCGGGGGGGCCTTAGATACGCAGTATTTT	CASSPTSGGALDTQYF
.	TRBV28	TRBJ1-5	.	TGTGCCAGCAACCCTAGGCGGGGATCGACTCAGCCCCAGCATTTT	CASNPRRGSTQPQHF
.	TRBV30	TRBJ2-1	.	TGTGCCTGGAGTGGGCCCCACAATGAGCAGTTCTTC	CAWSGPHNEQFF
TRBD1	TRBV7-2	TRBJ1-2	.	TGTGCCAGCAGCCTAGGGACAGGGTCGAGCGGCTACACCTTC	CASSLGTGSSGYTF
.	TRBV6-6	TRBJ2-7	few	TGTGCCAGCAGTTACGGGGGATCCTACGAGCAGTACTTC	CASSYGGSYEQYF
TRBD2	TRBV24-1	TRBJ2-1	.	TGTGCCACCAGTGATTTTTCCTTTAGCGGGGGGGGAAGCTCCTACAATGAGCAGTTCTTC	CATSDFSFSGGGSSYNEQFF
TRBD2	TRBV27	TRBJ2-7	few	TGTGCCAGCAAGCGGGGCTACGAGCAGTACTTC	CASKRGYEQYF
.	TRBV24-1	TRBJ2-1	.	TGTGCCACCGGGGGACATCACTCCTACAATGAGCAGTTCTTC	CATGGHHSYNEQFF
.	TRBV5-8	TRBJ1-1	.	TGTGCCAGCAGCTTTCCACTTGAAGCTTTCTTT	CASSFPLEAFF
TRBD1	TRBV19	TRBJ2-1	.	TGTGCCAGCGGACAGGGGAGAGGCAATGAGCAGTTCTTC	CASGQGRGNEQFF
.	TRBV15	TRBJ2-5	.	TGTGCCACCAGCAGAGGGGCCGGACAAGAGACCCAGTACTTC	CATSRGAGQETQYF
.	TRBV29-1	TRBJ2-5	.	TGCAGCGTTGAAGAGAGGCAGCGGACGACTCGAGAGACCCAGTACTTC	CSVEERQRTTRETQYF
.	TRBV9	TRBJ2-2	.	TGTGCCAGCAGCGTATCCGGAGCGCCCGGGGAGCTGTTTTTT	CASSVSGAPGELFF
TRBD2	TRBV27	TRBJ2-3	.	TGTGCCAGCAGAGTGGGAGGGAACCCAGATACGCAGTATTTT	CASRVGGNPDTQYF
.	TRBV5-1	TRBJ1-1	.	TGCGCCAGCAGCTCCGTATCGGGACCCAACACTGAAGCTTTCTTT	CASSSVSGPNTEAFF
.	TRBV4-1	TRBJ2-1	.	TGCGCCAGCAGCCAAGAAGGTTTTAGTGATGAGCAGTTCTTC	CASSQEGFSDEQFF
TRBD2	TRBV5-4	TRBJ2-6	.	TGTGCCAGCAGCATTGCTAGCGGGGGTACTGGGGCCAACGTCCTGACTTTC	CASSIASGGTGANVLTF